The entry below gives a single TCR beta chain sequence along with its context. These data are taken from a study of control samples from healthy donors and cancer patients. Sequenced by immunoSEQ multiplex PCR; TCRdb stores in-frame clones only, minus some. The data hold around 80,000 clones, with roughly nine tenths observed a single time. Germline V gives CDR1 LNHDA, CDR2 SQIVND (reference sequence). V lost 8 bases and J 8 bases, leaving 20 bases between the germline ends. The CDR3 sequence is 14 residues long. This rearrangement joins TRBV19 to TRBJ2-3; D possibly corresponds to TRBD2 (5 bases). Sequenced input: blood. The sequence derives from a man aged 50 or older in good health. This chain's CDR3 is CASCGSNRAGTQYF. The CDR3 bases are TGTGCCAGTTGTGGATCCAACCGGGCGGGTACGCAGTATTTT.